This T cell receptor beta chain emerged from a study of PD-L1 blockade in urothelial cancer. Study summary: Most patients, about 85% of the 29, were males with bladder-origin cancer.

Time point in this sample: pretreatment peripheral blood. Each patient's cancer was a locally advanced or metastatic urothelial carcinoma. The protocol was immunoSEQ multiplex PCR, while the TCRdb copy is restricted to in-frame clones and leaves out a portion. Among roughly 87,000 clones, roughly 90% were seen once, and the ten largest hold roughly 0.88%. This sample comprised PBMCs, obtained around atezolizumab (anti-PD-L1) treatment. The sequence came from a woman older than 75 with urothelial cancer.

As DNA, the CDR3 is TGTGCCAGCAGTTTATACGGTGACAGAAGAACTGAAGCTTTCTTT. Protein: CASSLYGDRRTEAFF. The V and J genes are TRBV28 and TRBJ1-1; a possible D gene is TRBD1 (5 bases). The CDR3 spans 15 residues. The germline V gene encodes CDR1 MDHEN and CDR2 SYDVKM. Trimming pared 1 base from V and 5 bases from J, leaving 14 bases between.